These T cell receptor beta chains were read from a single sample in a study of CD8+CD57+ T cells in acquired aplastic anemia. TCRdb fed the reads into MiXCR, producing one record per CDR3 protein. The table records over 40,000 distinct CDR3 sequences, around two thirds of them present only once. Sequences were obtained from sorted CD4+, CD8+, or CD8+CD57+ T cells (not recorded which) from PBMCs. These receptors all stem from a human donor in good health, serving as a control. The CDR3 runs from the conserved cysteine through the conserved F or W. Each record gives: clone size, J gene, V gene, D gene, CDR3 protein, CDR3 DNA. D genes are given only for firm matches. For some rows the clone size is stated as once, few or many, or as a class when expanded; others skip it.

clone size: -; J gene: TRBJ2-7; V gene: TRBV12-3/TRBV12-4; D gene: -; CDR3 protein: CASSLGGGGMEQYF; CDR3 DNA: TGTGCCAGCAGTTTGGGAGGGGGGGGTATGGAGCAGTACTTC
clone size: once; J gene: TRBJ1-2; V gene: TRBV25-1; D gene: -; CDR3 protein: CASSGSPRHGYTF; CDR3 DNA: TGTGCCAGCAGTGGGTCCCCTAGGCATGGCTACACCTTC
clone size: -; J gene: TRBJ2-7; V gene: TRBV19; D gene: TRBD1; CDR3 protein: CASTAGQVSEQYF; CDR3 DNA: TGTGCCAGTACTGCAGGACAGGTCTCCGAGCAGTACTTC
clone size: -; J gene: TRBJ1-6; V gene: TRBV19; D gene: -; CDR3 protein: CASSSQSGLDLHF; CDR3 DNA: TGTGCCAGTAGTAGTCAATCAGGTCTCGACCTCCACTTT
clone size: once; J gene: TRBJ2-3; V gene: TRBV2; D gene: TRBD2; CDR3 protein: CASRGLAGARGDTQYF; CDR3 DNA: TGTGCCAGCAGGGGACTAGCGGGGGCCCGGGGAGATACGCAGTATTTT
clone size: -; J gene: TRBJ1-3; V gene: TRBV7-3; D gene: -; CDR3 protein: CASGGGAGNTIYF; CDR3 DNA: TGTGCCAGCGGGGGGGGCGCTGGAAACACCATATATTTT
clone size: many; J gene: TRBJ1-2; V gene: TRBV5-1; D gene: TRBD1; CDR3 protein: CASSFGTGGVYGYTF; CDR3 DNA: TGCGCCAGCAGCTTTGGGACAGGGGGCGTCTATGGCTACACCTTC
clone size: -; J gene: TRBJ1-2; V gene: TRBV19; D gene: -; CDR3 protein: CASSSGPLNYSYTF; CDR3 DNA: TGTGCCAGTAGTAGCGGGCCCTTAAACTATAGCTACACCTTC
clone size: once; J gene: TRBJ1-6; V gene: TRBV19; D gene: -; CDR3 protein: CASSPLGYSPLHF; CDR3 DNA: TGTGCCAGTAGTCCACTAGGGTATTCACCCCTCCACTTT
clone size: -; J gene: TRBJ2-3; V gene: TRBV2; D gene: TRBD2; CDR3 protein: CASSPGLAGGTDTQYF; CDR3 DNA: TGTGCCAGCAGTCCTGGACTAGCGGGGGGCACAGATACGCAGTATTTT
clone size: -; J gene: TRBJ1-2; V gene: TRBV2; D gene: TRBD1; CDR3 protein: CATTTGTGYTF; CDR3 DNA: TGTGCCACCACGACAGGGACTGGCTACACCTTC
clone size: -; J gene: TRBJ1-2; V gene: TRBV5-1; D gene: -; CDR3 protein: CASSFSGENGYTF; CDR3 DNA: TGCGCCAGCAGCTTCTCAGGGGAGAATGGCTACACCTTC
clone size: once; J gene: TRBJ2-1; V gene: TRBV2; D gene: -; CDR3 protein: CASIEGPNYNEQFF; CDR3 DNA: TGTGCCAGCATAGAGGGGCCGAACTACAATGAGCAGTTCTTC
clone size: -; J gene: TRBJ1-6; V gene: TRBV10-1; D gene: TRBD1; CDR3 protein: CAKTGTGTVGSPLHF; CDR3 DNA: TGCGCCAAGACCGGGACAGGGACAGTCGGATCACCCCTCCACTTT
clone size: -; J gene: TRBJ1-6; V gene: TRBV4-2; D gene: -; CDR3 protein: CASSSSPNSPLHF; CDR3 DNA: TGTGCCAGCAGTTCTTCCCCTAATTCACCCCTCCACTTT
clone size: -; J gene: TRBJ1-6; V gene: TRBV10-3; D gene: TRBD1; CDR3 protein: CAIRGQDNSPLHF; CDR3 DNA: TGTGCCATCAGGGGACAGGATAATTCACCCCTCCACTTT
clone size: -; J gene: TRBJ1-4; V gene: TRBV29-1; D gene: -; CDR3 protein: CSVELWTAATNEKLFF; CDR3 DNA: TGCAGCGTTGAACTTTGGACAGCAGCAACTAATGAAAAACTGTTTTTT
clone size: -; J gene: TRBJ2-1; V gene: TRBV11-2; D gene: -; CDR3 protein: CASSLGQDFNEQFF; CDR3 DNA: TGTGCCAGCAGCTTAGGACAGGATTTCAATGAGCAGTTCTTC
clone size: -; J gene: TRBJ1-6; V gene: TRBV10-3; D gene: -; CDR3 protein: CASRVGQINSPLHF; CDR3 DNA: TGTGCCAGCAGAGTAGGACAGATTAATTCACCCCTCCACTTT
clone size: few; J gene: TRBJ2-7; V gene: TRBV25-1; D gene: -; CDR3 protein: CASSESGSSYEQYF; CDR3 DNA: TGTGCCAGCAGTGAGTCCGGTAGCTCCTACGAGCAGTACTTC
clone size: -; J gene: TRBJ1-2; V gene: TRBV7-9; D gene: -; CDR3 protein: CASRIPRGYTF; CDR3 DNA: TGTGCCAGCAGAATCCCTCGGGGCTACACCTTC
clone size: -; J gene: TRBJ1-2; V gene: TRBV7-9; D gene: TRBD1; CDR3 protein: CASSSQGDYGYTF; CDR3 DNA: TGTGCCAGCAGCTCGCAGGGGGACTATGGCTACACCTTC
clone size: once; J gene: TRBJ2-1; V gene: TRBV5-1; D gene: -; CDR3 protein: CASSLQPTNNEQFF; CDR3 DNA: TGCGCCAGCAGCTTACAGCCTACGAACAATGAGCAGTTCTTC
clone size: once; J gene: TRBJ1-5; V gene: TRBV2; D gene: -; CDR3 protein: CASSEALQGGSNQPQHF; CDR3 DNA: TGTGCCAGCAGTGAAGCGCTTCAGGGCGGGAGCAATCAGCCCCAGCATTTT
clone size: many; J gene: TRBJ2-7; V gene: TRBV4-1; D gene: TRBD2; CDR3 protein: CASSQDWGLAGVPVDYEQYF; CDR3 DNA: TGCGCCAGCAGCCAAGATTGGGGACTAGCGGGAGTTCCGGTAGACTACGAGCAGTACTTC
clone size: -; J gene: TRBJ2-7; V gene: TRBV7-2; D gene: -; CDR3 protein: CASSNGHEQYF; CDR3 DNA: TGTGCCAGCAGTAATGGGCACGAGCAGTACTTC
clone size: -; J gene: TRBJ2-7; V gene: TRBV15; D gene: -; CDR3 protein: CATSNSYEQYF; CDR3 DNA: TGTGCCACCAGCAACTCCTACGAGCAGTACTTC
clone size: -; J gene: TRBJ2-5; V gene: TRBV2; D gene: -; CDR3 protein: CASSVIEETQYF; CDR3 DNA: TGTGCCAGCAGTGTCATTGAGGAGACCCAGTACTTC